A selection of T cell receptor beta chains follows, all from one sample in a study of cytomegalovirus exposure and HLA in healthy donors. The table came from immunoSEQ multiplex PCR; TCRdb's copy has only in-frame clones and leaves some out. The profile shows 50,000 to 70,000 clones, 65% to 75% of them singletons. Sequenced material: PBMCs. Receptors originate from a man under 40 in good health and CMV-seropositive. The CDR3 runs from the conserved cysteine through the conserved F or W. A D gene is named only where the DNA matches it firmly. Only part of the rows carry a size: once, few, many, or a class if the clone is expanded.

v_gene	d_gene	j_gene	abundance	CDR3nt	CDR3aa
TRBV7-9	-	TRBJ1-2	-	TGTGCCAGCAGCTCCCTCGGGAGGAACTGCGGCTACACCTTC	CASSSLGRNCGYTF
TRBV6-6	-	TRBJ2-3	-	TGTGCCAGCAGCCAGTACACAGATACGCAGTATTTT	CASSQYTDTQYF
TRBV18	TRBD1	TRBJ2-5	-	TGTGCCAGCTCACCCAAGACAAAGCGGACAGGAAAAGAGACCCAGTACTTC	CASSPKTKRTGKETQYF
TRBV5-4	-	TRBJ2-5	once	TGTGCCAGCAGCTTGTTCGGGGGTCATTGGGAGACCCAGTACTTC	CASSLFGGHWETQYF
TRBV2	TRBD1	TRBJ2-3	-	TGTGCCAGCAGCCCAACCAGTGGGGGGGGACAGGGCCCCACAGATACGCAGTATTTT	CASSPTSGGGQGPTDTQYF
TRBV6-5	TRBD1	TRBJ2-7	-	TGTGCCAGCAGTTACTACGGGACAGGGGTATACGAGCAGTACTTC	CASSYYGTGVYEQYF
TRBV29-1	-	TRBJ2-2	-	TGCAGCGTTGGGACAAACACCGGGGAGCTGTTTTTT	CSVGTNTGELFF
TRBV4-3	-	TRBJ2-1	-	TGCGCCAGCAGCCAAGAGGATACAGGGTGGACCTACAATGAGCAGTTCTTC	CASSQEDTGWTYNEQFF
TRBV9	TRBD2	TRBJ2-7	-	TGTGCCAGCAGCGTAGGGGCGGCATGGGGGACTAGCGGGGTCTACGAGCAGTACTTC	CASSVGAAWGTSGVYEQYF
TRBV6-4	-	TRBJ1-1	-	TGTGCCAGCAGCCCCGGGACAAACACTGAAGCTTTCTTT	CASSPGTNTEAFF
TRBV28	TRBD1	TRBJ2-1	once	TGTGCCAGCACCGCCTCGGGGTTAACAGGGGACAATGAGCAGTTCTTC	CASTASGLTGDNEQFF
TRBV27	TRBD2	TRBJ2-5	-	TGTGCCAGCAGTCTAGCGGGGGGGCAAGAGACCCAGTACTTC	CASSLAGGQETQYF
TRBV10-3	TRBD1	TRBJ2-3	few	TGTGCCATCAGTAAAGACAGGGCTAGGACAGATACGCAGTATTTT	CAISKDRARTDTQYF
TRBV5-1	-	TRBJ2-3	-	TGCGCCAGCAGCTTGGATGGGGCCAAGGATACGCAGTATTTT	CASSLDGAKDTQYF
TRBV5-4	TRBD1	TRBJ2-7	-	TGTGCCAGCAGCGGGGGACAGGGGCACGAGCAGTACTTC	CASSGGQGHEQYF
TRBV28	-	TRBJ2-1	-	TGTGCCAGCAGTCACGCGGGCGGTGGCTCCTACAATGAGCAGTTCTTC	CASSHAGGGSYNEQFF
TRBV5-5	-	TRBJ1-6	-	TGTGCCAGCAGCGGGGGGGGCTCCTATAATTCACCCCTCCACTTT	CASSGGGSYNSPLHF
TRBV12-2	-	TRBJ1-5	-	TGTGCAAGTCGCCCCGGACAGAACAATCAGCCCCAGCATTTT	CASRPGQNNQPQHF
TRBV27	-	TRBJ2-6	-	TGTGCCAGCATTCTCTCTGGGGCCAACGTCCTGACTTTC	CASILSGANVLTF
TRBV7-8	TRBD1	TRBJ1-4	-	TGTGCCAGCAGCGCCTTACAGGGGGCGAATAGAGAAGTGAAAGAAAAACTGTTTTTT	CASSALQGANREVKEKLFF
TRBV7-2	-	TRBJ2-7	-	TGTGCCAGCAGCCCCCAGGGCGGAGCCTACGAGCAGTACTTC	CASSPQGGAYEQYF
TRBV11-2	-	TRBJ1-1	-	TGTGCCAGCAGCCAGACAGCGCTCGAAGCTTTCTTT	CASSQTALEAFF
TRBV6-1	-	TRBJ1-2	-	TGTGCCAGCAGGGACACCCCTAACTATGGCTACACCTTC	CASRDTPNYGYTF
TRBV27	TRBD2	TRBJ2-6	-	TGTGCCAGCGGCCTGGGCGGGGGGGTCCTGACTTTC	CASGLGGGVLTF
TRBV4-1	TRBD2	TRBJ2-5	-	TGCGCCAGCAGCCAGGCGACTAGCGGGGGACAAGAGACCCAGTACTTC	CASSQATSGGQETQYF
TRBV5-1	TRBD1	TRBJ1-4	-	TGCGCCAGCAGCCCCCGGACAGGGGGGGGTGAAAAACTGTTTTTT	CASSPRTGGGEKLFF
TRBV2	-	TRBJ2-6	few	TGTGCCAGCAGTTCCCATTCCTCTGGGGCCAACGTCCTGACTTTC	CASSSHSSGANVLTF
TRBV5-1	-	TRBJ2-7	-	TGCGCCAGCAGCTGGGGACTTGCCGACTACGAGCAGTACTTC	CASSWGLADYEQYF
TRBV4-2	TRBD1	TRBJ2-7	-	TGTGCCAGCAGCCCGACCGGGACAGGGGGCCACGAGCAGTACTTC	CASSPTGTGGHEQYF
TRBV28	-	TRBJ1-3	few	TGTGCCAGCAGTCCTTCAGGGGTTGTGGGAAACACCATATATTTT	CASSPSGVVGNTIYF
TRBV9	TRBD1	TRBJ2-3	-	TGTGCCAGCAGCCATCCCGAACGGGACAGGGTCCAAGATACGCAGTATTTT	CASSHPERDRVQDTQYF
TRBV19	TRBD1	TRBJ2-1	-	TGTGCCAGTAGTGCGCGGACAGGGGGCCGAAACAATGAGCAGTTCTTC	CASSARTGGRNNEQFF
TRBV7-9	TRBD1	TRBJ1-4	-	TGTGCCAGCAGCCTGCCTCCGGGACAGGGGGGAGAAAAACTGTTTTTT	CASSLPPGQGGEKLFF
TRBV7-9	TRBD1	TRBJ1-1	few	TGTGCCAGCAGACCAGGGACAGGCCCTAACACTGAAGCTTTCTTT	CASRPGTGPNTEAFF
TRBV10-3	-	TRBJ2-7	-	TGTGCCATCAGAAGGGGCTACGAGCAGTACTTC	CAIRRGYEQYF
TRBV2	TRBD2	TRBJ2-5	-	TGTGCCAGCAGAGAAACGGGACTAGCGGGGGTATCTCGGTACTTC	CASRETGLAGVSRYF
TRBV7-3	TRBD2	TRBJ2-5	-	TGTGCCAGCAGCTTGACTAGCGGACCACAAGAGACCCAGTACTTC	CASSLTSGPQETQYF
TRBV25-1	TRBD1	TRBJ1-5	-	TGTGCCAGCAGTGATGGGGACAGCTTGAATCAGCCCCAGCATTTT	CASSDGDSLNQPQHF
TRBV30	TRBD1	TRBJ1-4	few	TGTGCCACACTATCAGGGGGTGAAAAACTGTTTTTT	CATLSGGEKLFF
TRBV7-9	TRBD1	TRBJ2-7	few	TGTGCCAGCAGCCCCCGCCTGGGACAGGGGGAGAGCGAGCAGTACTTC	CASSPRLGQGESEQYF
TRBV4-1	-	TRBJ1-4	-	TGCGCCAGCAGCCAAGATGAGGTTCGAAAACTGTTTTTT	CASSQDEVRKLFF
TRBV28	-	TRBJ1-5	-	TGTGCCAGCAGTTTGGTGGTACCCGACAACAGCAGGCAGCCCCAGCATTTT	CASSLVVPDNSRQPQHF
TRBV5-1	TRBD2	TRBJ2-5	-	TGCGCCAGCAGCTTGCCTAGCGGAGAGACCCAGTACTTC	CASSLPSGETQYF
TRBV7-6	TRBD1	TRBJ2-7	-	TGTGCCAGCAGCTTAGAGGGACAGGGTACCTACGAGCAGTACTTC	CASSLEGQGTYEQYF
TRBV4-3	-	TRBJ2-7	-	TGCGCCAGCAGCCTAGGCAGGGTAAGCTCCTACGAGCAGTACTTC	CASSLGRVSSYEQYF
TRBV18	-	TRBJ1-1	-	TGTGCCAGCTCACCACCGAGCAGGGAAACTGAAGCTTTCTTT	CASSPPSRETEAFF
TRBV10-3	TRBD1	TRBJ2-2	few	TGTGCCATCAGTCAGGGGGCGGGAAGGACCGGGGAGCTGTTTTTT	CAISQGAGRTGELFF
TRBV4-1	-	TRBJ2-1	once	TGCGCCAGCAGCCAAGAACTAGGCCCCTACAATGAGCAGTTCTTC	CASSQELGPYNEQFF
TRBV2	-	TRBJ2-3	once	TGTGCCAGCAGGTATGGGGGGGCCGCAGATACGCAGTATTTT	CASRYGGAADTQYF
TRBV9	TRBD1	TRBJ1-2	-	TGTGCCAGCAGCGCACAGACAGGGGGTCCTGGCTACACCTTC	CASSAQTGGPGYTF
TRBV15	-	TRBJ1-2	-	TGTGCCACCAGCAGAGACAGTAACTATGGCTACACCTTC	CATSRDSNYGYTF
TRBV2	TRBD2	TRBJ2-5	-	TGTGCCAGCAGTGTGCTAGCGGGGGGATGGGAGACCCAGTACTTC	CASSVLAGGWETQYF
TRBV6-5	-	TRBJ2-1	once	TGTGCCAGCAGTTCCTCGACAGACAATGAGCAGTTCTTC	CASSSSTDNEQFF
TRBV4-1	-	TRBJ2-7	-	TGCGCCAGCAGCCAAGGCCCGCCCTTAGCAGTAACCTACGAGCAGTACTTC	CASSQGPPLAVTYEQYF
TRBV7-2	-	TRBJ2-1	-	TGTGCCAGCAGGACCGGGGGCGGGGGCAACTACAATGAGCAGTTCTTC	CASRTGGGGNYNEQFF
TRBV10-3	TRBD1	TRBJ1-4	-	TGTGCCTCAGGCAGGGGGTACGGGGCTAATGAAAAACTGTTTTTT	CASGRGYGANEKLFF
TRBV9	TRBD1	TRBJ1-3	-	TGTGCCAGCAGCCCGACAGGGCCTGGAAACACCATATATTTT	CASSPTGPGNTIYF